A selection of T cell receptor beta chains follows, all from one sample in a study of patients and donors after allogeneic stem cell transplantation. In TCRdb, the RT-PCR reads were re-called with MiXCR into one record per CDR3 protein. This sample has approximately 430,000 distinct CDR3 sequences, with approximately 16% found just once. Input material: blood, either unsorted or a sorted T cell fraction (not recorded which). These receptors were collected from a human donor who was either an allogeneic HSCT recipient or a stem cell or donor lymphocyte infusion donor (not recorded which). It is not recorded whose cells these are; they may come from a transplant donor. The conserved cysteine and the conserved F or W are not part of the CDR3 here.

v_call cdr3_aa
TRBV20-1 SASLKGGKGNEQF
TRBV12-3/TRBV12-4 ASSARDSRSDEQF
TRBV6-4 ASSDSGYRQF
TRBV12-3/TRBV12-4 ASMKGLGSGYT
TRBV2 ASSSPGGGNTIY
TRBV12-3/TRBV12-4 ASTVDGLNTEAF
TRBV15 ATSRESGSAYEQY
TRBV15 ATSRDGTSNTEAF
TRBV2 ASSELTGELF
TRBV12-3/TRBV12-4 ASRHTGGIGELF
TRBV29-1 SVFFRDRGRVVTEAF
TRBV18 ASSLGGGSNTGELF
TRBV5-1 ASSYRETGELF
TRBV12-3/TRBV12-4 ASSATLQMSNQPQH
TRBV9 ASSVQGDSPLH
TRBV11-1 ASSLNPLGRRDSYGYT
TRBV7-8 ASSPGSGDKNIQY
TRBV5-1 ASSLDRGEETQY
TRBV5-1 ASSLSGGAWEQY
TRBV6-5 ASSYRTGAATNEKLF
TRBV20-1 SAYTEGQPQQ
TRBV5-1 ASSERRSPGHNEQF
TRBV6-1 ASWGWEEVETQY
TRBV7-2 ASSLAPGPTGGTQY
TRBV28 ASSFISLPYEQY
TRBV18 ASSPLTRFGRYEQY
TRBV9 ASSGTGLEQY
TRBV4-1 ASSHHGTSGIPEAQY
TRBV7-7 ASSTGGGTDTQY
TRBV12-3/TRBV12-4 ASSPGTGNWSPLH
TRBV27 ASNSRGTDTQY
TRBV3-1 ASSQDGVRPQH
TRBV5-1 ASSPGDTDTQY
TRBV20-1 SARDRQLRSSYEQY
TRBV10-3 ATRQGGAKNIQY
TRBV7-9 ASSLVGHGASAEQY
TRBV5-1 ASSSETGVTHEQY
TRBV29-1 SVEDPSEAGN
TRBV12-3/TRBV12-4 ASSLGPGLNYEQY
TRBV12-3/TRBV12-4 ASSSTGGGRGNTIY
TRBV5-1 ASSLGYGTSTDTQY
TRBV14 ASSHYDFFQSSYEQY
TRBV20-1 SAIILAGGGGQF
TRBV28 ASSLRTSGNEQY
TRBV11-2 ASSSVRGYGELF
TRBV28 ASSRGTGYNSPLH
TRBV6-1 ASNPKQALYEQY
TRBV5-1 ASSFGHRIPNEKLF
TRBV2 ASRPSTGELF
TRBV7-2 ASSSSGTGHGYT
TRBV20-1 SARDQKGANTEAF
TRBV25-1 ASTWGSAQY
TRBV12-3/TRBV12-4 ASSLGRGYEQY
TRBV12-3/TRBV12-4 ASSSRKNTGELF
TRBV11-2 ASSLAPGTKNIQY
TRBV7-9 ASSLAAGFWSNEKLF
TRBV20-1 SARPLKNNSPLH